This is a list of T cell receptor beta chains from one sample in a study of Tregs in tolerant kidney transplant recipients. The data were produced by immunoSEQ multiplex PCR, yet TCRdb's version contains in-frame clones alone and is incomplete. The sample gives roughly 250,000 clones, approximately 83% of which show up once; about 0.64% is in the top ten. Sequencing was carried out using CD4+ T cells from blood. These receptors were collected from a human donor in good health. CDR3s leave out the opening cysteine and the closing phenylalanine or tryptophan. The size entry is marked missing in some rows and otherwise reads once, few, many or a size class.

clone size	CDR3 length	V gene	J gene	CDR3 protein
-	11	TRBV5-1	TRBJ1-1	ASSLERNTEAF
-	13	TRBV6-5	TRBJ1-1	ASSRQTLRNTEAF
once	13	TRBV30	TRBJ1-5	AWSQAASIAQPQH
-	15	TRBV19	TRBJ1-2	ASTGRTSPRPSYGYT
-	14	TRBV6-6	TRBJ1-5	ASSYYGGYSNQPQH
-	13	TRBV5-1	TRBJ1-1	ASSLAVGGYTEAF
-	11	TRBV10-1	TRBJ1-4	AAGGMGNEKLF
-	14	TRBV9	TRBJ2-2	ASSVRDRRNTGELF
-	13	TRBV6-5	TRBJ1-5	ASSNRRQGNQPQH
-	12	TRBV7-9	TRBJ2-5	ASSLEHPVRSQY
-	14	TRBV2	TRBJ1-4	ASQAGGLRTNEKLF
-	13	TRBV6-6	TRBJ1-1	ASSSDRVRWAEAF
-	13	TRBV18	TRBJ2-5	ASSLHATVGETQY
-	14	TRBV7-6	TRBJ2-6	ASSLYLRSGANVLT
-	12	TRBV6-5	TRBJ2-2	ASIGTAYYGELF
-	12	TRBV29-1	TRBJ2-5	SVDVRGLQETQY
-	11	TRBV7-3	TRBJ2-7	ASSLASEYEQY
-	11	TRBV9	TRBJ1-1	ASSPGLNTEAF
once	14	TRBV11-2	TRBJ1-2	ASSLGRAGLNYGYT
-	14	TRBV6-5	TRBJ2-7	ASRYLSGTAGYEQY
-	13	TRBV5-1	TRBJ2-3	ASSSLTGSTDTQY
-	12	TRBV6-5	TRBJ2-7	ASRAGTNSYEQY
-	11	TRBV9	TRBJ2-7	ASSRQGTYEQY
-	13	TRBV18	TRBJ1-4	ASSPPTTGGEKLF
-	10	TRBV11-2	TRBJ1-1	ASSLVGKETF
-	13	TRBV5-8	TRBJ1-5	ASSLGGWGNQPQH
-	13	TRBV5-4	TRBJ2-1	ASSLGLGTDNEQF
once	13	TRBV5-1	TRBJ1-5	ASSLEGGNNQPQH
-	12	TRBV19	TRBJ2-7	ASRPDRGHHEQY
-	16	TRBV19	TRBJ1-1	ASSTDPLGQGFATEAF
-	13	TRBV7-3	TRBJ2-1	ASSKYRGYNNEQF
-	12	TRBV30	TRBJ2-1	AWSLARANNEQF
-	12	TRBV11-3	TRBJ2-3	ASSQDSRTDTQY
once	15	TRBV7-6	TRBJ2-6	ASRAGTGCSGANVLT
-	15	TRBV10-3	TRBJ2-3	AISESIAGGLTDTQY
-	12	TRBV6-1	TRBJ1-6	ASKASSYNSPLH
-	13	TRBV7-8	TRBJ2-2	ASRAAGSNTGELF
-	9	TRBV2	TRBJ2-7	ASSGFDEQY
-	12	TRBV5-1	TRBJ2-5	ASSLGGNQETQY
-	14	TRBV4-1	TRBJ1-1	ASSPLGTGADTEAF
-	14	TRBV11-2	TRBJ1-4	ASSLGWGAMDEKLF
-	14	TRBV15	TRBJ2-7	ATSRGGGSGLYEQY
-	15	TRBV5-6	TRBJ2-6	ASSLKGGGSGANVLT
-	11	TRBV7-6	TRBJ1-1	ASSSTQDTEAF
-	12	TRBV18	TRBJ1-6	ASSLGTDRSPLH
-	12	TRBV12-5	TRBJ1-1	ASGPDTMNTEAF